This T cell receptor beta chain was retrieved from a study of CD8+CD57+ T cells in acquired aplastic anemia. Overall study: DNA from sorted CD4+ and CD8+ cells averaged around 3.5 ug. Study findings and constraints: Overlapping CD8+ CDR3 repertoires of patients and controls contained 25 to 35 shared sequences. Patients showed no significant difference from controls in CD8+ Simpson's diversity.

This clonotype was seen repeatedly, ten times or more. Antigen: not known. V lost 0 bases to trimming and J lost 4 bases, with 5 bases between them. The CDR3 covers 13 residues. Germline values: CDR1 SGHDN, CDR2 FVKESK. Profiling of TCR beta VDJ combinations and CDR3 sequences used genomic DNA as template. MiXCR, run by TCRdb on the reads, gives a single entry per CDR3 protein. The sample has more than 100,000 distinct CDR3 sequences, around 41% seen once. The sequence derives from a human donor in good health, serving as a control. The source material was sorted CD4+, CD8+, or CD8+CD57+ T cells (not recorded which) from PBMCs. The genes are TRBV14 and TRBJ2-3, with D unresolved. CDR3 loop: CASSQDLADTQYF. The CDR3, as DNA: TGTGCCAGCAGCCAAGATTTAGCAGATACGCAGTATTTT.